One and the same sample provided the 23 T cell receptor beta chains below, sequenced in a study of molecular identifiers for immune sequencing clone quantification. TCRdb redid the calling of the PCR reads with MiXCR, one entry per CDR3 protein. The data contain 400,000 to 600,000 distinct CDR3 sequences, roughly 26% of them singletons. The specimen was naive CD8+ T cells from blood, with Jurkat cell RNA spiked in. Subset denoted: FACS-sorted CD8+CD4-CCR7+CD45RA+ naive T cells. The receptors originated from a human donor in good health. Some libraries in this study had Jurkat cell RNA spiked in.

Concerning this clonotype: This may be a read error: a much more frequent sequence differs by one nucleotide. The rearrangement joins TRBV6-5 to TRBJ1-2; 8 bases agree with TRBD1. J gave up 7 bases and V 6 bases, and 19 bases lay outside the gene matches. This CDR3 region has 17 residues. The V gene's germline CDR1 is MNHEY and CDR2 SVGAGI. The CDR3 sequence is CASSGGTLDRVHFGYTF. The CDR3 DNA sequence: TGTGCCAGCAGCGGGGGGACATTGGACAGGGTACATTTTGGCTACACCTTC.

This clonotype was observed a few times. The J gene is TRBJ2-1, the V gene TRBV6-5; the D gene could be TRBD1 or TRBD2 (5 bases each). Germline V gene data show CDR1 as MNHEY and CDR2 as SVGAGI. CDR3 length: 16 residues. Trimming removed 0 bases at V and 3 bases at J, with 12 bases between. The CDR3 nucleotides are TGTGCCAGCAGTTACTCGGTCTCAGGGAGCTACAATGAGCAGTTCTTC. This codes for CASSYSVSGSYNEQFF.

In this sample, this clonotype turned up many times. The genes are TRBV6-5 and TRBJ2-3, with 7 bases matching TRBD2. Looked up from germline, CDR1 is MNHEY and CDR2 is SVGAGI. J gave up 3 bases and V 0 bases, and 6 bases lay outside the gene matches. The CDR3 is 16 amino acids. For the CDR3, the DNA is TGTGCCAGCAGTTACTCGAGCGGGGCGGAGACAGATACGCAGTATTTT. This gives the protein CASSYSSGAETDTQYF.

The chain uses TRBV13 and TRBJ2-7; D may be TRBD1 or TRBD2 (5 bases each). In germline, CDR1 is PRHDT, CDR2 FYEKMQ (reference sequence). V was trimmed by 2 bases and J by 9 bases, leaving 11 bases between them. There are 12 residues in the CDR3. The CDR3 spells CASSLNGALQYF. The DNA of the CDR3 is TGTGCCAGCAGCTTAAACGGGGCCCTGCAGTACTTC. Together with reference TRBV13 and TRBJ2-7, the CDR3 gives the full variable domain: AAGVIQSPRHLIKEKRETATLKCYPIPRHDTVYWYQQGPGQDPQFLISFYEKMQSDKGSIPDRFSAQQFSDYHSELNMSSLELGDSALYFCASSLNGALQYFGPGTRLTVT.

The V and J genes are TRBV3-1 and TRBJ2-1; D is possibly TRBD2 (6 bases). This CDR3 is built from 14 residues. Germline V lookup: CDR1 LGHDT, CDR2 YNNKEL (reference sequence). Trimming took 0 bases from V and 9 from J, leaving 12 bases between them. CDR3 DNA sequence: TGTGCCAGCAGCCAAGATATGGGGAGGAGTGAGCAGTTCTTC. This gives the protein CASSQDMGRSEQFF.

A word on this clonotype: This could be a read error, since a much larger clone is one nucleotide away. This CDR3 fails to terminate in the conserved phenylalanine or tryptophan, so it likely reflects a read error. V and J are TRBV12-3 or TRBV12-4 and TRBJ1-5, with D possibly matching TRBD1 (6 bases). The V end was cut by 5 bases, the J end by 2 bases, with 19 bases between. The CDR3 runs 17 residues. CDR3 sequence reads: CASSPYDGGGGNQPQHL. CDR3 in DNA: TGTGCCAGCAGTCCCTACGACGGAGGGGGAGGCAATCAGCCCCAGCATCTT.

This sequence joins TRBV10-1 and TRBJ2-3; D is unclear. This CDR3 contains 13 residues. Trimming removed 3 bases from V and 3 bases from J, with 7 bases in between. The V gene's germline CDR1 is WNHNN and CDR2 SYGVQD (reference sequence). In nucleotides, the CDR3 is TGCGCCAGCAGTGATCTGGTAACAGATACGCAGTATTTT. Protein sequence: CASSDLVTDTQYF.

On this clonotype itself: A much larger clone lies a single base off, so this may be a read error. The chain links TRBV6-5 to TRBJ1-5; weak D call: TRBD1 (5 bases). V shed 8 bases and J shed 6 bases, with 20 bases lying between them. The germline CDR1 and CDR2 sequences are MNHEY and SVGAGI. The CDR3 extends over 15 amino acids. The CDR3 DNA reads TGTGCCAGCGGTCCGACCAGGGTCGGGGGTCAGCCCCAGCATTTT. This translates into CASGPTRVGGQPQHF.

This chain uses TRBV29-1 with TRBJ2-2; possible D gene TRBD1, 7 bases. The CDR3 loop spans 13 amino acids. The V gene lost 2 bases and the J gene lost 6 bases, with 10 bases spanning the gap. Germline-derived CDR1 and CDR2 are SQVTM and ANQGSEA. This CDR3 is CSVETRGAGELFF. The DNA of the CDR3 is TGCAGCGTTGAAACCAGGGGGGCCGGGGAGCTGTTTTTT.

This clonotype is a singleton in its sample. This sequence joins TRBV20-1 and TRBJ1-4, with a weak D call TRBD1 (6 bases). The CDR3 sequence is 16 residues long. Trimming removed 4 bases from V and 6 bases from J, with 21 bases in between. Germline V gene data show CDR1 as DFQATT and CDR2 as SNEGSKA (reference sequence). The CDR3 protein is CSATDKLAGAYEKLFF. Written as DNA, the CDR3 is TGCAGTGCTACGGACAAACTTGCAGGGGCCTATGAAAAACTGTTTTTT.

In regard to this clonotype: One end of the junction does not line up with germline, which may come from a read error. V gene TRBV7-9 combines with J gene TRBJ2-1; 7 positions match TRBD1. Looked up from germline, CDR1 is SEHNR and CDR2 is FQNEAQ (reference sequence). This CDR3 comprises 16 residues. The CDR3 region has the DNA TGTGCCGGCAGGCTAAAACAGGGGTTTGTTGTCAATGAGCAGTTCTTC. This codes for CAGRLKQGFVVNEQFF.

This clonotype was detected only a few times. This chain links TRBV24-1 with TRBJ2-1, with D perhaps TRBD2 (6 bases). The CDR3 contains 14 residues. Per germline, CDR1 KGHDR and CDR2 SFDVKD. V was cut by 5 bases and J by 8 bases, with 15 bases left in between. The CDR3 loop is CATSGSGSGDEQFF. CDR3 coding DNA: TGTGCCACCAGTGGCAGCGGGTCGGGGGATGAGCAGTTCTTC.

As concerns this clonotype: A far more abundant clone sits one base away, making this likely a read error. DNA for the CDR3: TGTGCCAGCAGCGTCGCCACCGACTACGAGCAGTACTTC. Its translation is CASSVATDYEQYF. The rearrangement joins TRBV9 to TRBJ2-7; no firm D call. CDR1 and CDR2 from the germline V gene are SGDLS and YYNGEE. The ends were cut back, 2 bases at V and 3 bases at J, with 9 bases in the middle. CDR3 length equals 13 residues.

The V and J genes are TRBV7-9 and TRBJ2-2, with 7 positions matching TRBD2. CDR1 and CDR2 from the germline V gene are SEHNR and FQNEAQ (reference sequence). The CDR3 length is 15 residues. V trimming: 4 bases; J trimming: 1 base; junction bases outside the gene matches: 3. In DNA form, the CDR3 reads TGTGCCAGCAGCTGGGGAGGGATGAACACCGGGGAGCTGTTTTTT. As protein: CASSWGGMNTGELFF.

This clonotype was counted between two and nine times. The V and J genes are TRBV7-6 and TRBJ2-1; D possibly corresponds to TRBD2 (5 bases). The CDR3 runs 13 residues. CDR1 is SGHVS and CDR2 is FNYEAQ in the germline V gene. This CDR3 reads CAIRDSNYNEQFF. DNA for the CDR3: TGTGCTATCCGGGATTCGAACTACAATGAGCAGTTCTTC.

This clonotype came up many times. The chain combines TRBV11-2 with TRBJ2-1; D is undetermined. V gave up 1 base and J gave up 7 bases, with 5 bases separating them. CDR3 length equals 12 residues. In germline, CDR1 is SGHAT, CDR2 FQNNGV. DNA for the CDR3: TGTGCCAGCAGCTTAGTCGGTAATGAGCAGTTCTTC. Translation: CASSLVGNEQFF.

The rearrangement uses TRBV2 and TRBJ1-4; D possibly corresponds to TRBD1 (6 bases). CDR1 and CDR2 (germline): SNHLY, FYNNEI. The CDR3 has 15 amino acids. Trimming removed 8 bases at V and 6 bases at J, with 19 bases between. CDR3 loop: CASREAGAEDEKLFF. The CDR3 nucleotides are TGTGCCAGCCGGGAGGCGGGGGCTGAGGATGAAAAACTGTTTTTT.

This clonotype was seen a handful of times. The chain carries TRBV19 and TRBJ2-7; 9 bases fit TRBD1. V trimming: 6 bases; J trimming: 0 bases; junction bases outside the gene matches: 15. The CDR3 length is 18 residues. Germline V gene lookup returns CDR1 LNHDA and CDR2 SQIVND (reference sequence). DNA for the CDR3: TGTGCCAGTAGCCGACCCAAATTGCGGACAGGGGTCTCCTACGAGCAGTACTTC. Translation: CASSRPKLRTGVSYEQYF.

This clonotype was counted between two and nine times. The chain combines TRBV6-4 with TRBJ2-1; 8 nucleotides align to TRBD1. This CDR3 has 15 amino acids. Trimming removed 7 bases from V and 8 bases from J; junction bases left unmatched: 13. CDR1 is MRHNA and CDR2 is SNTAGT in the germline V gene. The CDR3 nucleotides read TGTGCCAGCACCCCCGAGGACAGGGAGGTGGATGAGCAGTTCTTC. It is translated as CASTPEDREVDEQFF.

This clonotype was recorded many times. The V and J genes are TRBV7-2 and TRBJ1-3, with D perhaps matching TRBD1 (6 bases). CDR1 is SGHTA, CDR2 FQGNSA, per germline. The germline V and J ends were trimmed by 5 bases and 4 bases, with 21 bases remaining between them. The CDR3 has 17 residues. The CDR3 DNA sequence: TGTGCCAGCAGCCCCTCGACAGGTTGGACCCTAGGAAACACCATATATTTT. Amino acids: CASSPSTGWTLGNTIYF. Combining the CDR3 with reference TRBV7-2 and TRBJ1-3 gives the whole variable domain GAGVSQSPSNKVTEKGKDVELRCDPISGHTALYWYRQSLGQGLEFLIYFQGNSAPDKSGLPSDRFSAERTGGSVSTLTIQRTQQEDSAVYLCASSPSTGWTLGNTIYFGEGSWLTVV.

Details on this clonotype: The junction does not match germline at one end; this may be a read error. This sequence joins TRBV5-1 and TRBJ2-7; 15 bases align to TRBD2. Germline values: CDR1 SGHRS, CDR2 YFSETQ. CDR3 length: 15 amino acids. In DNA, the CDR3 is TGCGTCAGCACCGGGACTAGCGGGGGGTCGGGCGAGCAGTACTTC. Protein product: CVSTGTSGGSGEQYF.

This clonotype was seen ten or more times. This chain uses TRBV7-9 with TRBJ2-3, with D unresolved. The CDR3 spans 14 residues. The germline gives CDR1 SEHNR, CDR2 FQNEAQ (reference sequence). V lost 4 bases, J lost 1 base, and 9 bases lay in between. The CDR3 nucleotides read TGTGCCAGCAGCTGGACGGACCGCACAGATACGCAGTATTTT. Translating it yields CASSWTDRTDTQYF.

The CDR3 region is CASSSEGGGLSTDTQYF. CDR3 bases: TGTGCCAGCAGCTCAGAGGGGGGGGGACTAAGCACAGATACGCAGTATTTT. The J gene is TRBJ2-3, the V gene TRBV7-2; D might be TRBD2 (7 bases). Germline lookup yields CDR1 SGHTA and CDR2 FQGNSA. The CDR3 contains 17 residues. Trimming left V 4 bases short and J 0 bases short, with 17 bases between. Looking up the rest from reference TRBV7-2 and TRBJ2-3 gives the full variable domain: GAGVSQSPSNKVTEKGKDVELRCDPISGHTALYWYRQSLGQGLEFLIYFQGNSAPDKSGLPSDRFSAERTGGSVSTLTIQRTQQEDSAVYLCASSSEGGGLSTDTQYFGPGTRLTVL.